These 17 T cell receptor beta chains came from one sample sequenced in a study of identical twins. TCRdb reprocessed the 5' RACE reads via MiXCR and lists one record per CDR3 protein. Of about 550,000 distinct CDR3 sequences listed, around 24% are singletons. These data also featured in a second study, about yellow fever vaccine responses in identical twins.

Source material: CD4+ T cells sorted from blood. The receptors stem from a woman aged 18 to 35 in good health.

CDR3: CSAREVGTSYNEQFF. The CDR3 DNA follows: TGCAGTGCTAGAGAGGTCGGGACTAGTTACAATGAGCAGTTCTTC. The J gene is TRBJ2-1, the V gene TRBV20-1; TRBD2 agrees at 8 bases. The junction had 5 bases not matched to a gene; V was cut back by 0 bases and J by 4 bases. The CDR3 consists of 15 residues. CDR1 is DFQATT, CDR2 SNEGSKA, per germline (reference sequence).

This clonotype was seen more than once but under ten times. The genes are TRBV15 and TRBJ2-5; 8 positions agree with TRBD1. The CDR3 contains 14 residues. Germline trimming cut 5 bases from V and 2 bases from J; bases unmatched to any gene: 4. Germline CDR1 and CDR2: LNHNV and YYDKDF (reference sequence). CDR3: CATSPRTGQETQYF. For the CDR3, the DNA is TGTGCCACCAGCCCAAGGACAGGGCAAGAGACCCAGTACTTC. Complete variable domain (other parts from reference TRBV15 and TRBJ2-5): DAMVIQNPRYQVTQFGKPVTLSCSQTLNHNVMYWYQQKSSQAPKLLFHYYDKDFNNEADTPDNFQSRRPNTSFCFLDIRSPGLGDTAMYLCATSPRTGQETQYFGPGTRLLVL.

The CDR3 region is CASSGDGTRNTGELFF. In DNA, the CDR3 is TGTGCCAGCAGTGGAGACGGGACTAGAAATACCGGGGAGCTGTTTTTT. The chain employs TRBV2 and TRBJ2-2; 8 bases are a match to TRBD2. J lost 5 bases, V lost 4 bases, and 9 bases had no gene match. Germline lookup yields CDR1 SNHLY and CDR2 FYNNEI. This CDR3 contains 16 residues.

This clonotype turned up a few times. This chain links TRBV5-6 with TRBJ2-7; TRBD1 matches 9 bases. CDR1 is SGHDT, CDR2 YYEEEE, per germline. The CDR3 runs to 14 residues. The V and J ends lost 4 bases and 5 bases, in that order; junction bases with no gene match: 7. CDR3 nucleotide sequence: TGTGCCAGCAGCCCCACAGGGGGCGAAGACGAGCAGTACTTC. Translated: CASSPTGGEDEQYF.

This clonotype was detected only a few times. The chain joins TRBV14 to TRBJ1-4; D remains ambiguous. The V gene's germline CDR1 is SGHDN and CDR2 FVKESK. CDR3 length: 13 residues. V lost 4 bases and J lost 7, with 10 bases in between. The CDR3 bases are TGTGCCAGCAGCCGCCGTGTTAGTGAAAAACTGTTTTTT. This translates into CASSRRVSEKLFF. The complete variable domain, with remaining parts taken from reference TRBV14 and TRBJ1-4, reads EAGVTQFPSHSVIEKGQTVTLRCDPISGHDNLYWYRRVMGKEIKFLLHFVKESKQDESGMPNNRFLAERTGGTYSTLKVQPAELEDSGVYFCASSRRVSEKLFFGSGTQLSVL.

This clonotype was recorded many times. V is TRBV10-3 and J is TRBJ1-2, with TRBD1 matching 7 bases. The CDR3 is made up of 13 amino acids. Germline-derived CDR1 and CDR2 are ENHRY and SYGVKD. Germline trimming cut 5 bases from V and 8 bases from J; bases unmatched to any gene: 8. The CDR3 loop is CAISSPGTEGYTF. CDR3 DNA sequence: TGTGCCATCAGTTCCCCCGGGACAGAAGGCTACACCTTC.

CDR3 in DNA: TGTGCCAGCAGGAGTCTCTGGAATGAGCAGTTCTTC. This codes for CASRSLWNEQFF. The chain carries TRBV7-9 and TRBJ2-1; D unclear. From germline, CDR1 is SEHNR and CDR2 FQNEAQ (reference sequence). The CDR3 is 12 amino acids. V lost 6 bases, J lost 7 bases, and 10 bases lay in between.

The CDR3: CASSHITGTGELFF. For the CDR3, the DNA is TGTGCCAGCAGCCATATAACGGGGACCGGGGAGCTGTTTTTT. The chain uses TRBV3-1 and TRBJ2-2; D may be TRBD2 (5 bases). With 3 bases removed from V and 5 bases from J, the gap between germline ends came to 10 bases. This CDR3 comprises 14 residues. Looked up from germline, CDR1 is LGHDT and CDR2 is YNNKEL (reference sequence).

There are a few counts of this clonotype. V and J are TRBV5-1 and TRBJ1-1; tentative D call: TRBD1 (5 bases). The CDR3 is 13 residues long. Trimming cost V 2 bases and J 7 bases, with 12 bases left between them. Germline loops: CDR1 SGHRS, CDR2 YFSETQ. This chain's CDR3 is CASSFRWGGEAFF. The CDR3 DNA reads TGCGCCAGCAGCTTTCGTTGGGGGGGTGAAGCTTTCTTT.

The CDR3 region has the DNA TGTGCCAGCAGCTTATATTGGAGCTCCTATAATTCACCCCTCCACTTT. Translation gives CASSLYWSSYNSPLHF. The chain carries TRBV7-2 and TRBJ1-6; D remains unclear. Looked up from germline, CDR1 is SGHTA and CDR2 is FQGNSA. V was pared by 2 bases and J by 0 bases, with 8 bases between. The CDR3 extends over 16 amino acids. The variable domain in full, completed from reference TRBV7-2 and TRBJ1-6, reads GAGVSQSPSNKVTEKGKDVELRCDPISGHTALYWYRQSLGQGLEFLIYFQGNSAPDKSGLPSDRFSAERTGGSVSTLTIQRTQQEDSAVYLCASSLYWSSYNSPLHFGNGTRLTVT.

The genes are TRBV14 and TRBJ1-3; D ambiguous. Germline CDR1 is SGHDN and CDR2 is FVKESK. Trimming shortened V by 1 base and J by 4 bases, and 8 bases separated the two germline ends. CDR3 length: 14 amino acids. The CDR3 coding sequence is TGTGCCAGCAGCCAAGTATGGTCGGGAAACACCATATATTTT. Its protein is CASSQVWSGNTIYF.

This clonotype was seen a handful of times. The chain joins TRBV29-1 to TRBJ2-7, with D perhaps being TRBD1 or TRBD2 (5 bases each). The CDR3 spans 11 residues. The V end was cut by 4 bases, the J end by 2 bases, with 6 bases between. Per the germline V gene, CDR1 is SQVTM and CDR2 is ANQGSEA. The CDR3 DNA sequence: TGCAGCGTTGCGGGACCCTACGAGCAGTACGTC. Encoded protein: CSVAGPYEQYV.

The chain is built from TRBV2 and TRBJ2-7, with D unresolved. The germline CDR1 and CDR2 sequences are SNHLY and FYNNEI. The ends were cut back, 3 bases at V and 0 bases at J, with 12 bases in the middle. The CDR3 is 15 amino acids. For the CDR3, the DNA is TGTGCCAGCAGTGATAGGTCCACGGGCTCCTACGAGCAGTACTTC. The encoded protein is CASSDRSTGSYEQYF. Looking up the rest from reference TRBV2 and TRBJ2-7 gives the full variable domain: EPEVTQTPSHQVTQMGQEVILRCVPISNHLYFYWYRQILGQKVEFLVSFYNNEISEKSEIFDDQFSVERPDGSNFTLKIRSTKLEDSAMYFCASSDRSTGSYEQYFGPGTRLTVT.

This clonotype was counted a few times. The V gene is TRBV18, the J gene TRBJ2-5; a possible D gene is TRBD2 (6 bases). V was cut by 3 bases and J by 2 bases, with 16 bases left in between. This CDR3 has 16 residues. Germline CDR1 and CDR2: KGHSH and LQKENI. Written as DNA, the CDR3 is TGTGCCAGCTCACCTCTCCCGAGGACTAAACAAGAGACCCAGTACTTC. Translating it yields CASSPLPRTKQETQYF.

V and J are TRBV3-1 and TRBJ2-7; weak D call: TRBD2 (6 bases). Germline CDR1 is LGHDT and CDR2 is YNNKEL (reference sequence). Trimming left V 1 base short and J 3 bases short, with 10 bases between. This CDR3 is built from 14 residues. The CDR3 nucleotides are TGTGCCAGCAGCCAAGGCGGGACCCACTACGAGCAGTACTTC. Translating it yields CASSQGGTHYEQYF.

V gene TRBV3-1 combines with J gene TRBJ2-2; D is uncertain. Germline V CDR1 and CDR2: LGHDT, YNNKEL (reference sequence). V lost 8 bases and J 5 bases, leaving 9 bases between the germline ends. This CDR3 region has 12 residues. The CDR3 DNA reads TGTGCCAGCGGCCCCCGAACCGGGGAGCTGTTTTTT. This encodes CASGPRTGELFF.

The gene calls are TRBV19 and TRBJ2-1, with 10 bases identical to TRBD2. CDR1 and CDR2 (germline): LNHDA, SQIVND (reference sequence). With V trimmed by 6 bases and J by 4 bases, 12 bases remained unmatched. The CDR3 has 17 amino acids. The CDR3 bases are TGTGCCAGTAGATCCGCGGGGGTTAGCGGGGGGTACAATGAGCAGTTCTTC. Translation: CASRSAGVSGGYNEQFF.